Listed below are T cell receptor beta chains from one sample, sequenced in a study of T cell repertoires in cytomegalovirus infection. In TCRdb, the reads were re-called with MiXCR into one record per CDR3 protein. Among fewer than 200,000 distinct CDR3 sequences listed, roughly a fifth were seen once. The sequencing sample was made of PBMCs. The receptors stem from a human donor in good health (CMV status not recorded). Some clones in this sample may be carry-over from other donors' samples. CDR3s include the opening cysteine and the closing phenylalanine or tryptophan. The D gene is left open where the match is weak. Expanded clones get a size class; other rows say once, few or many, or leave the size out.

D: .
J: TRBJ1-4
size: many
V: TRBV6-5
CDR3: CASRKLSGQGLNEKLFF
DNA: TGTGCCAGCAGAAAATTGAGCGGGCAGGGCCTGAATGAAAAACTGTTTTTT

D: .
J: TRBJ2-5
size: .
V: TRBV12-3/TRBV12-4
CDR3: CASSPQRGQQETQYF
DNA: TGTGCCAGCAGTCCCCAGCGCGGACAGCAAGAGACCCAGTACTTC

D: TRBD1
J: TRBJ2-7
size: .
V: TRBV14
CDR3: CASSQDRWTGVPEQYF
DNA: TGTGCCAGCAGCCAAGATCGATGGACAGGGGTTCCCGAGCAGTACTTC

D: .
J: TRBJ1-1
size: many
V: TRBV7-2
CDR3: CASSLGGGVEAFF
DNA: TGTGCCAGCAGCTTAGGAGGAGGGGTTGAAGCTTTCTTT

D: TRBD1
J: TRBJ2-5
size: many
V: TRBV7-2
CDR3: CASSLKQGARETQYF
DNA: TGTGCCAGCAGCCTGAAACAGGGGGCGAGGGAGACCCAGTACTTC

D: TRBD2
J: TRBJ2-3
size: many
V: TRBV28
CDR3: CASSLGLAGSPDTQYF
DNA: TGTGCCAGCAGTCTCGGACTAGCGGGAAGCCCAGATACGCAGTATTTT

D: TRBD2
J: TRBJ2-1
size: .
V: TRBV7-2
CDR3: CDNSSGLLSNEQFF
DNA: TGTGACAACAGCTCGGGACTATTAAGCAATGAGCAGTTCTTC

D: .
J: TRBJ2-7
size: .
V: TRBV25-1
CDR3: CASSGYPPQGITYEQYF
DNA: TGTGCCAGCAGTGGATATCCCCCCCAGGGGATTACCTACGAGCAGTACTTC

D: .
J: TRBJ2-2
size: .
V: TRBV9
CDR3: CASSVGGITNTGELFF
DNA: TGTGCCAGCAGCGTAGGGGGCATAACGAACACCGGGGAGCTGTTTTTT

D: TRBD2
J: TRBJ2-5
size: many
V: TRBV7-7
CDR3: CASSSGPGGGRSETQYF
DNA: TGTGCCAGCAGCTCCGGTCCGGGCGGGGGTAGGTCAGAGACCCAGTACTTC

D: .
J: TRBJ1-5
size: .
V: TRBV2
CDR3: CTSSESPRQVTNQPQHF
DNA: TGTACCAGCAGTGAATCCCCCAGGCAGGTGACCAATCAGCCCCAGCATTTT

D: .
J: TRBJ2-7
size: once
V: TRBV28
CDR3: CPSTPTGRSREQYF
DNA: TGTCCCAGCACTCCGACAGGGAGGTCAAGGGAGCAGTACTTC

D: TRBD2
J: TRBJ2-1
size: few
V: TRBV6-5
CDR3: CASRAGTSGKKGEQFF
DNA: TGTGCCAGCAGAGCCGGGACTAGCGGGAAAAAAGGGGAGCAGTTCTTC

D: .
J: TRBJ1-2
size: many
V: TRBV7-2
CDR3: CASSLVLRQAHRGNYGYTF
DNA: TGTGCCAGCAGCTTAGTTTTAAGGCAGGCGCACCGGGGGAACTATGGCTACACCTTC

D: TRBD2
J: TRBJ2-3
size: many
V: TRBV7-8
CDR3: CASSRSTTSGTTSTDTQYF
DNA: TGTGCCAGCAGCCGATCGACCACTAGCGGGACCACTAGCACAGATACGCAGTATTTT

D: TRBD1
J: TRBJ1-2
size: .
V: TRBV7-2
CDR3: CASSETGALYGYTF
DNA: TGTGCCAGCAGCGAGACAGGGGCACTCTATGGCTACACCTTC

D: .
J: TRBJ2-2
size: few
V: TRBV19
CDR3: CASTTLGVTGELFF
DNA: TGTGCCAGTACCACCTTAGGAGTCACCGGGGAGCTGTTTTTT